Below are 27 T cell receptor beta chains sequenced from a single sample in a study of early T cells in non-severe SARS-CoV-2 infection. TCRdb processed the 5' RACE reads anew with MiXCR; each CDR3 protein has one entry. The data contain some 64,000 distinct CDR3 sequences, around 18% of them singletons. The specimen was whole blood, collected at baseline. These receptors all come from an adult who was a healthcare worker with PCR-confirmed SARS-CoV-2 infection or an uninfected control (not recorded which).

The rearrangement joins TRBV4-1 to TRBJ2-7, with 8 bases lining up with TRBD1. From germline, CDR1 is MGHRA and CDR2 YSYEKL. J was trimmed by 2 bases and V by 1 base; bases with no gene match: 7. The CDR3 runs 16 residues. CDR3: CASSQGLRDRTYEQYF. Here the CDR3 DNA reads TGCGCCAGCAGCCAAGGGCTCCGGGACAGGACCTACGAGCAGTACTTC.

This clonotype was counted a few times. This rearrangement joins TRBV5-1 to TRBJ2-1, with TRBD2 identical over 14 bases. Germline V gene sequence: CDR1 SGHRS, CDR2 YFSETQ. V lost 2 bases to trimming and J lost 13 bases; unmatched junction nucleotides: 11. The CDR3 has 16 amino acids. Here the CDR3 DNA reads TGCGCCAGCAGCTTATCCGGGACTAGCGGGAGAGGTAACCAGTTCTTC. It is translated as CASSLSGTSGRGNQFF.

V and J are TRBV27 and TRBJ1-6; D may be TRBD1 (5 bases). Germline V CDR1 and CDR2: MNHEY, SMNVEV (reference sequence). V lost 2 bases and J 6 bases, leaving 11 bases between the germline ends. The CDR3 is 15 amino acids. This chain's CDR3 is CASSLGGPGNSPLHF. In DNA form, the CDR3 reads TGTGCCAGCAGTTTAGGGGGACCAGGTAATTCACCCCTCCACTTT.

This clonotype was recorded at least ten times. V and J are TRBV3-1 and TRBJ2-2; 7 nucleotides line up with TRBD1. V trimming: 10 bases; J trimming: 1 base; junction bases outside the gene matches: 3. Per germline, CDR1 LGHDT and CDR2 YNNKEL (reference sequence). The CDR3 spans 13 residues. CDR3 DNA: TGTGCCACACAGGGGATGAACACCGGGGAGCTGTTTTTT. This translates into CATQGMNTGELFF.

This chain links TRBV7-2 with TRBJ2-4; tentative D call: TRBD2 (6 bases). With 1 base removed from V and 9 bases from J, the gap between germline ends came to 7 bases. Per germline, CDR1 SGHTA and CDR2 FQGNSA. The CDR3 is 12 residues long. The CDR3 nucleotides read TGTACCAGCAGCTTAGATAGCGGCATTCAGTACTTC. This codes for CTSSLDSGIQYF.

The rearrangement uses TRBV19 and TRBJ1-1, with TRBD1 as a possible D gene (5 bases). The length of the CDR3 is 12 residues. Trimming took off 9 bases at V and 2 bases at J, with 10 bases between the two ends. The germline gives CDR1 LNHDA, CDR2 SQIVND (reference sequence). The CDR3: CASQGRNTEAFF. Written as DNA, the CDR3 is TGTGCCAGCCAGGGTCGAAACACTGAAGCTTTCTTT.

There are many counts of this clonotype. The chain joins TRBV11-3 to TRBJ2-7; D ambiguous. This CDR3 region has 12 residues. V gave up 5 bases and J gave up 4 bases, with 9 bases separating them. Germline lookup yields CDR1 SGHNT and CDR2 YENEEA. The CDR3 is CASSPLDYEQYF. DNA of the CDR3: TGTGCCAGCAGCCCCCTTGATTACGAGCAGTACTTC.

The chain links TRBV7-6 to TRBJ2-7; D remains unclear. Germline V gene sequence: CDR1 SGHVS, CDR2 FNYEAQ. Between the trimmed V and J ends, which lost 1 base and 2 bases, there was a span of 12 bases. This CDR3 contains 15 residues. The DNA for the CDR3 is TGTGCCAGCAGCTTAGGGCCATCCTTAACCTACGAGCAGTACTTC. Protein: CASSLGPSLTYEQYF.

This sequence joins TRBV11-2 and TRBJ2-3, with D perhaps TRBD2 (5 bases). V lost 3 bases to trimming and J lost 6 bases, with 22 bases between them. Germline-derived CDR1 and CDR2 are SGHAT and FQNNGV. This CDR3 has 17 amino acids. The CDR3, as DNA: TGTGCCAGCAGCTTTCCCGGCCCCGGACGGGGAGAGGATACGCAGTATTTT. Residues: CASSFPGPGRGEDTQYF. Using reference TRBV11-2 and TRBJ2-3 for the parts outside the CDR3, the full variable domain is EAGVAQSPRYKIIEKRQSVAFWCNPISGHATLYWYQQILGQGPKLLIQFQNNGVVDDSQLPKDRFSAERLKGVDSTLKIQPAKLEDSAVYLCASSFPGPGRGEDTQYFGPGTRLTVL.

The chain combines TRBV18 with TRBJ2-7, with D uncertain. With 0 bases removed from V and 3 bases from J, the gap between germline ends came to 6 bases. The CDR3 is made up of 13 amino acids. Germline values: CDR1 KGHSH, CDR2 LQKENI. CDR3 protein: CASSPPSHYEQYF. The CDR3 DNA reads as TGTGCCAGCTCACCACCCTCCCACTACGAGCAGTACTTC. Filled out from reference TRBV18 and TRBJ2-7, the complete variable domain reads NAGVMQNPRHLVRRRGQEARLRCSPMKGHSHVYWYRQLPEEGLKFMVYLQKENIIDESGMPKERFSAEFPKEGPSILRIQQVVRGDSAAYFCASSPPSHYEQYFGPGTRLTVT.

The CDR3 nucleotides read TGTGCCAGTAGTGCCGCGTCGATCCAGGGGCATTTTTTCAATGAGCAGTTCTTC. This sequence encodes CASSAASIQGHFFNEQFF. This chain uses TRBV19 with TRBJ2-1; D perhaps matches TRBD1 (6 bases). The CDR3 extends over 18 amino acids. Between the trimmed V and J ends, which lost 5 bases and 6 bases, there was a span of 26 bases. Germline-derived CDR1 and CDR2 are LNHDA and SQIVND (reference sequence).

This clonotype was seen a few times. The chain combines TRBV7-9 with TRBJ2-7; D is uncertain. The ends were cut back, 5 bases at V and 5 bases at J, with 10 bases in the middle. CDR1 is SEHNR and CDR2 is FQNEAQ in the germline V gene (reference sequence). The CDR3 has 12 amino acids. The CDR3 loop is CASSTGEHEQYF. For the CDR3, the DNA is TGTGCCAGCAGCACCGGTGAGCACGAGCAGTACTTC.

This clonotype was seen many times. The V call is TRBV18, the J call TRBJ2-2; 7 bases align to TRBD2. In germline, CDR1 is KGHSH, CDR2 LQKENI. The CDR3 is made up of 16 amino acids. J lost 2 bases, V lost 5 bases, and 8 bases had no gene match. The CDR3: CASSTSGGSNTGELFF. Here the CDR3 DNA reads TGTGCCAGCTCAACCAGTGGCGGGAGCAACACCGGGGAGCTGTTTTTT.

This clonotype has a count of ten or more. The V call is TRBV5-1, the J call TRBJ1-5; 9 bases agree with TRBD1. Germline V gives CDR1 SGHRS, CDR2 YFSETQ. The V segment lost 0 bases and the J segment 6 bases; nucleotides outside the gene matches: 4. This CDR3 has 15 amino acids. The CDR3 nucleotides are TGCGCCAGCAGCTTGGTGGCGGGACAGGGTCAGCCCCAGCATTTT. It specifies CASSLVAGQGQPQHF.

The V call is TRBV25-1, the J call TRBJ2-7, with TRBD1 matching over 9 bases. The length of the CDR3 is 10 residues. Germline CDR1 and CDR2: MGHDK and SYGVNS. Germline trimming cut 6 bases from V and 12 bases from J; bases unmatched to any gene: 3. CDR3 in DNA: TGTGCCAGCAGGGGACAGGGTACGTACTTC. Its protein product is CASRGQGTYF.

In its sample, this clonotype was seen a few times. The CDR3 nucleotides are TGTGCCAGCAGCTCAGGCCTACAGGCGGGAGCCAAAAACATTCAGTACTTC. Translating gives CASSSGLQAGAKNIQYF. The rearrangement links TRBV11-2 to TRBJ2-4, with D perhaps being TRBD1 or TRBD2 (5 bases each). The CDR3 length is 17 residues. Germline V gene data show CDR1 as SGHAT and CDR2 as FQNNGV. V dropped 4 bases and J dropped 0 bases, with 16 bases sitting between them.

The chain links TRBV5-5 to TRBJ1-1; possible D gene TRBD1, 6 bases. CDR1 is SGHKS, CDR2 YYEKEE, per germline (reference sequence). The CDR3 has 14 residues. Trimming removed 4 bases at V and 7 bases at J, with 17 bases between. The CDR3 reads CASSLQDRNFEAFF. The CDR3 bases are TGTGCCAGCAGCCTTCAGGACAGAAATTTTGAAGCTTTCTTT.

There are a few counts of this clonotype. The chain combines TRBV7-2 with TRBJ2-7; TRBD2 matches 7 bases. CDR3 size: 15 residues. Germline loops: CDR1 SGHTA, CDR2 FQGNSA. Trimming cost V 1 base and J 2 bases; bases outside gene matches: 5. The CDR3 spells CASSLVPSGTYEQYF. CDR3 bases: TGTGCCAGCAGCTTAGTTCCTAGCGGTACCTACGAGCAGTACTTC.

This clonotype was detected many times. The CDR3 is CASTLRLGADTQYF. CDR3 bases: TGTGCCAGCACCTTACGGCTAGGGGCGGATACGCAGTATTTT. The gene calls are TRBV6-2 or TRBV6-3 and TRBJ2-3; D is possibly TRBD1 (5 bases). CDR1 MNHEY and CDR2 SVGEGT come from the germline V gene. This CDR3 contains 14 residues. Trimming pared 7 bases from V and 6 bases from J, leaving 17 bases between.

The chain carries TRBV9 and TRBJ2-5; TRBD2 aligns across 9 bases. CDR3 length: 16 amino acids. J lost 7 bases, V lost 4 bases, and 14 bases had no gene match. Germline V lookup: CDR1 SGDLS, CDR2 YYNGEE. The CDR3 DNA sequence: TGTGCCAGCAGCACCTCTAGCGGGGTATATTCATCGACCCAGTACTTC. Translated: CASSTSSGVYSSTQYF.

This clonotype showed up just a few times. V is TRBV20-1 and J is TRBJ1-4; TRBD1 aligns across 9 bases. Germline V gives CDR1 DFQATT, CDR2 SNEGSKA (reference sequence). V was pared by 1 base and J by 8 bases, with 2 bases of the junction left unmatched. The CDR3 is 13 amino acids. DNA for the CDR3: TGCAGTGCTAGAGGACAGGGGGGCGAAAAACTGTTTTTT. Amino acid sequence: CSARGQGGEKLFF.

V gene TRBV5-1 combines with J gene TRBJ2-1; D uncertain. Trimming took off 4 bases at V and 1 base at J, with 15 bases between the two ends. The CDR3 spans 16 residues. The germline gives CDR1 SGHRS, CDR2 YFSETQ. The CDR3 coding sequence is TGCGCCAGCAGCGACCACTCGACGGGTTCCTACAATGAGCAGTTCTTC. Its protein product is CASSDHSTGSYNEQFF.

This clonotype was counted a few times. The chain's CDR3 is CASSAGPGTEAFF. CDR3 in DNA: TGTGCCAGCAGCGCCGGACCGGGGACTGAAGCTTTCTTT. V usage is TRBV7-2 and J usage is TRBJ1-1; unclear D gene. CDR3 size: 13 residues. CDR1 SGHTA and CDR2 FQGNSA come from the germline V gene. The germline V and J ends were trimmed by 5 bases and 5 bases, with 12 bases remaining between them.

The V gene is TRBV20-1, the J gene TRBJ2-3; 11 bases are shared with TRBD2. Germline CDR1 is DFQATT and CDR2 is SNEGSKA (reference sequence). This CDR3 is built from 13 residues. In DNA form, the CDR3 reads TGCGGAGGGACTAGCGGATCCACAGATACGCAGTATTTT. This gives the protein CGGTSGSTDTQYF.

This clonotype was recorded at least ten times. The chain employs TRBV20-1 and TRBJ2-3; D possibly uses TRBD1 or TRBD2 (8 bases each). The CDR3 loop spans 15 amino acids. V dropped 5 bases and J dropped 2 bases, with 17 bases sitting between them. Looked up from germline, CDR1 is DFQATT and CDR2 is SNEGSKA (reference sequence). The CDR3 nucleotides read TGCAGTGCTGTAGCGGGACAGGTTTTCACAGATACGCAGTATTTT. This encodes CSAVAGQVFTDTQYF.

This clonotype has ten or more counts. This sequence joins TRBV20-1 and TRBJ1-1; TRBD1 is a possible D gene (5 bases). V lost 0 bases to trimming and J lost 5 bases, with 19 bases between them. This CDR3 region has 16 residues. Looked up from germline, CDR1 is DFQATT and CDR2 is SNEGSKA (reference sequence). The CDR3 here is CSARDSIGPKGTEAFF. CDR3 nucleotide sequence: TGCAGTGCTAGAGATTCAATAGGTCCCAAGGGGACTGAAGCTTTCTTT.

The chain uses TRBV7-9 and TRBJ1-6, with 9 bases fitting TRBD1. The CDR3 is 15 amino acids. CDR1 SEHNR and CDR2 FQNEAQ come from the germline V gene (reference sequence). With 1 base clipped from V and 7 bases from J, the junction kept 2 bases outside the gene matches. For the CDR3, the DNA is TGTGCCAGCAGCTTAGTGGGGACAGGGAATTCACCCCTCCACTTT. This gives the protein CASSLVGTGNSPLHF. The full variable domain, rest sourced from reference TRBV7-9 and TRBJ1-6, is DTGVSQNPRHKITKRGQNVTFRCDPISEHNRLYWYRQTLGQGPEFLTYFQNEAQLEKSRLLSDRFSAERPKGSFSTLEIQRTEQGDSAMYLCASSLVGTGNSPLHFGNGTRLTVT.